The sequence of this TCR beta chain was determined in a study of tumor and adjacent non-tumor tissue in lung cancer. General study findings and limits: In normal lung, the top 100 clones were significantly more dominant than in tumor.

TCRbeta libraries were built with three rounds of nested PCR, modified from ARM-PCR. TCRdb redid the calling of the multiplex PCR reads with MiXCR, one entry per CDR3 protein. Of roughly 43,000 distinct CDR3 sequences detected, roughly 60% appear once; the ten largest clones hold roughly 44%. With 3 bases removed from V and 12 bases from J, the gap between germline ends came to 17 bases. The CDR3 sequence is 14 residues long. CDR1 and CDR2 from the germline V gene are SEHNR and FQNEAQ (reference sequence). Worth noting for this clonotype: The antigen is unknown.

RNA was extracted from bulk tissue without any cell sorting. Distant lung tissue was collected more than 3 cm away from the tumor edge. Sequencing used distant non-tumor lung tissue. The genes are TRBV7-9 and TRBJ1-4; the D gene is possibly TRBD1 (6 bases). The TCR was taken from a man between 50 and 59 years old with non-small cell lung cancer. The CDR3 reads CASSLDRENGELFF. In DNA, the CDR3 is TGTGCCAGCAGCTTGGACAGAGAGAATGGAGAACTGTTTTTT.